This TCR beta chain was recovered during a study of shared clonotypes between healthy human individuals. Findings and limits, study-wide: Clonotype sharing among donors, it was expected, would be affected by sequencing depth.

With regard to this clone: Antigen specificity is unknown.

Germline V gene lookup returns CDR1 KGHSH and CDR2 LQKENI. The CDR3 covers 15 residues. With V trimmed by 1 base and J by 6 bases, 5 bases remained unmatched. Every subset's genomic DNA went evenly onto several immunoSEQ plates. Authors' processing steps: Quality scores were absent from the junction-only immunoSEQ sequences, so filtering differed. Sequenced by immunoSEQ multiplex PCR; TCRdb stores in-frame clones only, minus some. The V and J calls and the clone size are those of that table, but D and trimming were determined from the DNA. The data contain 400,000 to 600,000 clones, roughly 85% of them singletons.

This TCR was recovered from a woman aged 40 to 49 in good health. Some clones in this sample may be carry-over from other donors' samples. This sequence joins TRBV18 and TRBJ2-1, with TRBD1 identical over 8 bases. Input material: PBMCs. The CDR3: CASSPRTGQVNEQFF. The CDR3 bases are TGTGCCAGCTCACCACGGACAGGGCAGGTCAATGAGCAGTTCTTC.